Given below is one T cell receptor (beta chain) in context. This clonotype was picked up many times. Its antigen target is currently unknown. No base-level quality is on record; no much larger clone is a single base apart. This specimen belongs to a study of Graves' ophthalmopathy and Graves' hyperthyroidism (dated by TCRdb to the late 2010s). In terms of the full investigation: Stable hyperthyroidism was defined as no progression to ophthalmopathy within 18 months of follow-up. T-cell repertoires of thyroid tissue and blood were compared in over 5 hyperthyroidism patients. For independent validation, a separate cohort was made up of 18 hyperthyroidism patients plus 17 patients who later progressed from hyperthyroidism to ophthalmopathy. TCR beta repertoire signatures were used to distinguish Graves' ophthalmopathy from Graves' hyperthyroidism and to predict progression to ophthalmopathy. Once sampling was done, hyperthyroidism patients were given methimazole at a starting dose of 30 mg daily, while ophthalmopathy patients were given high-dose intravenous methylprednisolone. To explore V-J signatures that separate ophthalmopathy from hyperthyroidism, a discovery set of 95 to 100 patients was enrolled, consisting of 40 to 45 with ophthalmopathy and around 60 with stable hyperthyroidism. In total, under 150 blood samples were TCR-sequenced: under 45 ophthalmopathy, 75 hyperthyroidism and roughly 17 hyperthyroidism-to-ophthalmopathy patients.

There are 15 amino acids in the CDR3, from cysteine to phenylalanine inclusive. CDR3 DNA is the only sequence kept; it has 45 bases, read in frame from the first base. CDR1 and CDR2 (SNHLY, FYNNEI) derive from the germline V gene. Deletion took 3 bases off V and 4 bases off J, with a span of 16 bases between the germline ends. What the work shows at the level of the full study, not this receptor alone: In validation, the model predicted ophthalmopathy progression with 55% to 71% sensitivity and roughly 72% specificity; roughly 12 predicted patients were CT-confirmed with GO in a median of around 6 months. Most of the expanded thyroid clonotypes with a frequency above 0.001 were also detected in blood, and it was suggested that the thyroid immune response may be reflected by blood repertoires. In cross-validation, the 13-signature model distinguished ophthalmopathy from stable hyperthyroidism with approximately 85% sensitivity and 81% to 83% specificity, and in the test set the corresponding values were roughly 78% and 74%. No statistical method was used to predetermine the sample size, and group allocation was not hidden from the investigators.

Hyperthyroidism patients were newly diagnosed, were aged 18 to 65 years, and had a disease duration under 2 months. Patients with other autoimmune diseases, uncontrolled infections, pregnancy or lactation were excluded from the study. Clinical symptoms, serum thyroxine, TRAb, thyroid ultrasound and orbital computed tomography were used for diagnosis. Total RNA was extracted with Trizol reagent and quality-checked on an Agilent 2100 Bioanalyzer. For repertoire sequencing, TCR beta CDR3 regions were amplified from RNA transcripts. The first round was an RT-PCR using HTBI primers with the Qiagen OneStep RT-PCR kit, and this first round was followed by a second-round multiplex PCR, then size selection and purification. Sequencing of the libraries was carried out on an Illumina HiSeq2000 in paired-end mode with 100 bp reads. The original methods were these. SOAPnuke was used to process the reads, removing any read that contained adapters or uncalled bases, had a mean Phred below 15, or lacked an exact match to the constant primer or identifier. High-quality paired reads were merged with COPE v1.2.5. Unique nucleotide sequences were defined as clonotypes and aligned to IMGT TRB V, D and J references using MiTCR v1.1. The analysis was limited to V-J combinations with a frequency above 0.0001, which together covered more than 98% of repertoires. For each V-J combination, a TCR clonal expansion and chaos score was defined as F50 clonal expansion divided by the chaos observed in the TCRdist matrix. Welch's t-statistics and random forest were used to reduce the features to 10 to 15 V-J combinations, which were then used as input to a naive Bayes classifier. The similarity between thyroid and blood repertoires was quantified using the Morisita-Horn index. The public sequencing data were trimmed at Q25 with fastp and processed into clonotypes with MiXCR by TCRdb, which kept only in-frame beta chains. A single entry per CDR3 protein holds the most common genes and DNA from its merged rows. The V and J calls were determined by TCRdb, not by the authors. This sample has over a million distinct CDR3 sequences in its table, and about 38% of those were observed once. Together, the top ten hold over 8.5% of the sample.

The specimen was peripheral blood or thyroid tissue (not recorded which). The chain joins TRBV2 to TRBJ2-7; the D gene is possibly TRBD1, with 6 bases matching. This clonotype originated in an adult man with Graves' hyperthyroidism. The DNA is as follows: TGTGCCAGCAGTGATTTGTGGGGACAACATTACGAGCAGTACTTC. Its coded protein is CASSDLWGQHYEQYF.